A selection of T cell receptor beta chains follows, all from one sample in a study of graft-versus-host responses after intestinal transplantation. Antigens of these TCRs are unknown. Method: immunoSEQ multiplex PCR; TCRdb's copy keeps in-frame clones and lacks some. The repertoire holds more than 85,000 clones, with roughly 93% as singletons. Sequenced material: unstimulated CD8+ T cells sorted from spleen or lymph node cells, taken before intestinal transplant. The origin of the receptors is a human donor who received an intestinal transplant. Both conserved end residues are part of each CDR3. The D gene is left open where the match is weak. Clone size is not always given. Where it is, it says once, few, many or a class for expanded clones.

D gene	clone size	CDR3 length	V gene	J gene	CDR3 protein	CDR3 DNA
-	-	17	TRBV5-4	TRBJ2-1	CASSGGGAGAGFIEQFF	TGTGCCAGCAGCGGAGGGGGGGCGGGAGCGGGGTTTATTGAGCAGTTCTTC
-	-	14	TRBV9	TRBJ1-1	CASSVDRVSTEAFF	TGTGCCAGCAGCGTAGATCGAGTTAGCACTGAAGCTTTCTTT
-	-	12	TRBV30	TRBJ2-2	CAWRPGTGELFF	TGTGCCTGGAGACCAGGGACCGGGGAGCTGTTTTTT
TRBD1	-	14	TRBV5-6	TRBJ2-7	CASSSVDRGREQYF	TGTGCCAGCAGCTCCGTGGACAGGGGGCGCGAGCAGTACTTC
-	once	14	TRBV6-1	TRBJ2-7	CASRKGGRMDEQYF	TGTGCCAGCAGGAAGGGGGGGAGAATGGACGAGCAGTACTTC
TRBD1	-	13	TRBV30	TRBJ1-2	CAWSTGTGVGYTF	TGTGCCTGGTCTACCGGGACAGGGGTTGGCTACACCTTC
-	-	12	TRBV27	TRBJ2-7	CASSLGGAEQYF	TGTGCCAGCAGTTTAGGGGGGGCGGAGCAGTACTTC
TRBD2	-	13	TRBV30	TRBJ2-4	CAWLGLDKNIQYF	TGTGCCTGGCTGGGACTAGACAAAAACATTCAGTACTTC
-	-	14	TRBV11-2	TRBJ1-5	CASSSDRTGQPQHF	TGTGCCAGCAGCTCCGACAGGACGGGTCAGCCCCAGCATTTT
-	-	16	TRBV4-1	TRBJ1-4	CASSQGEGRANEKLFF	TGCGCCAGCAGCCAAGGGGAGGGTAGAGCTAATGAAAAACTGTTTTTT
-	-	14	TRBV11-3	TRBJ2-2	CASSQDGGTGELFF	TGTGCCAGCAGCCAGGACGGGGGCACCGGGGAGCTGTTTTTT